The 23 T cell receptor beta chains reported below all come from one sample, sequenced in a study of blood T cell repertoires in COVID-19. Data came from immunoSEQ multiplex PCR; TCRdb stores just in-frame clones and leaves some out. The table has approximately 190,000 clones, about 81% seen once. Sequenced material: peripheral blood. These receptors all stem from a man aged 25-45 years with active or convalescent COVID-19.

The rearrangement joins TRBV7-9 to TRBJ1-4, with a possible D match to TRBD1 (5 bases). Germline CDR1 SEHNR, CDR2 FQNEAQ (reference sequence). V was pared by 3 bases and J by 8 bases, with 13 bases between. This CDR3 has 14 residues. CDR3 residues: CASSLTVDKEKLFF. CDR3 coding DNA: TGTGCCAGCAGCTTGACAGTCGACAAAGAAAAACTGTTTTTT. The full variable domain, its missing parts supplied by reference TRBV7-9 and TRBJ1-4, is DTGVSQNPRHKITKRGQNVTFRCDPISEHNRLYWYRQTLGQGPEFLTYFQNEAQLEKSRLLSDRFSAERPKGSFSTLEIQRTEQGDSAMYLCASSLTVDKEKLFFGSGTQLSVL.

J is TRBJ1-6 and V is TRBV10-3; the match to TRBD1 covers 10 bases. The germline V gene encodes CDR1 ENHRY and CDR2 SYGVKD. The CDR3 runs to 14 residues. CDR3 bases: TGTTCCTCGGGGACAGGGGTGAAAGATTCACCCCTCCACTTT. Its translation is CSSGTGVKDSPLHF.

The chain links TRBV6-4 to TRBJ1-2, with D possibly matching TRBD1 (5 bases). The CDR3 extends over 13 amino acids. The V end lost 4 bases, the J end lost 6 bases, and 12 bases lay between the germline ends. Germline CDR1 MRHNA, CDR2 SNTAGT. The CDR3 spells CASSATGIDGYTF. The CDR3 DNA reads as TGTGCCAGCAGTGCTACAGGCATCGATGGCTACACCTTC.

CDR3 coding DNA: TGTGCCAGCTTGGATTCGACTGCTATCAACTATGGCTACACCTTC. Amino acid sequence: CASLDSTAINYGYTF. The rearrangement uses TRBV28 and TRBJ1-2; no reliable D call. CDR1 is MDHEN, CDR2 SYDVKM, per germline. Trimming removed 8 bases at V and 2 bases at J, with 18 bases between. CDR3 length equals 15 residues.

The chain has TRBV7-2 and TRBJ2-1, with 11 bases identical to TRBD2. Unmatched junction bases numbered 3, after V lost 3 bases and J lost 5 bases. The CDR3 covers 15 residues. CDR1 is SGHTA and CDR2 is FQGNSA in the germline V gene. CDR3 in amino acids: CASSLVSGGDNEQFF. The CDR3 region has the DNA TGTGCCAGCAGCTTGGTTAGCGGGGGGGACAATGAGCAGTTCTTC.

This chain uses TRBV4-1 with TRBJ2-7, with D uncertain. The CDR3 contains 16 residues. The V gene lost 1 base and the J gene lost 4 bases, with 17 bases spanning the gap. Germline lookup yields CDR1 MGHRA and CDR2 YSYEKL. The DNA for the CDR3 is TGCGCCAGCAGCCAAGTCCCCGCGGAACTGGTGTACGAGCAGTACTTC. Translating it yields CASSQVPAELVYEQYF.

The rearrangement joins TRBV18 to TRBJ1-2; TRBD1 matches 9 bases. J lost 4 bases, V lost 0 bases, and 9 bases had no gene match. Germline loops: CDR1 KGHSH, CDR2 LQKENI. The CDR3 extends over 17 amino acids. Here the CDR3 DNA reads TGTGCCAGCTCACCACCTGGGACAGGGCAATACGGCTATGGCTACACCTTC. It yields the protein CASSPPGTGQYGYGYTF.

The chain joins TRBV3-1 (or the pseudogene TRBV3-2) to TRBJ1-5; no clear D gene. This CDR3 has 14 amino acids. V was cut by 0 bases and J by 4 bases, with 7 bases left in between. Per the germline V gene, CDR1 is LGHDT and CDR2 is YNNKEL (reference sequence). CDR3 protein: CASSQDQNNQPQHF. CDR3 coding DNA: TGTGCCAGCAGCCAAGACCAAAATAATCAGCCCCAGCATTTT.

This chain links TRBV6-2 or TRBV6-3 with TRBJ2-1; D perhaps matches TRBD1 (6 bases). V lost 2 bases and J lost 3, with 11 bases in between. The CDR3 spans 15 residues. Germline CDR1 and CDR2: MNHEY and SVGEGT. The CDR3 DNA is TGTGCCAGCAGTTACCCTTTACAGGGCTACAATGAGCAGTTCTTC. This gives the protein CASSYPLQGYNEQFF.

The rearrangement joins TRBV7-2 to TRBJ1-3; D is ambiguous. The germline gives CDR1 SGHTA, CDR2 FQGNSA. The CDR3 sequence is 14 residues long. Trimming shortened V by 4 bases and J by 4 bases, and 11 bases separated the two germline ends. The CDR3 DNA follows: TGTGCCAGCAGCTCGGGTTTGGAAGGAAACACCATATATTTT. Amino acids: CASSSGLEGNTIYF.

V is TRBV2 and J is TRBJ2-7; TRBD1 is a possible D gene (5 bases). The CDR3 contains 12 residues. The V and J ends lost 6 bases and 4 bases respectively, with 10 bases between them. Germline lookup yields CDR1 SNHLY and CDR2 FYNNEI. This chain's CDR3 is CASRTDSYEQYV. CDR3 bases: TGTGCCAGCAGGACCGACAGTTACGAGCAGTACGTC.

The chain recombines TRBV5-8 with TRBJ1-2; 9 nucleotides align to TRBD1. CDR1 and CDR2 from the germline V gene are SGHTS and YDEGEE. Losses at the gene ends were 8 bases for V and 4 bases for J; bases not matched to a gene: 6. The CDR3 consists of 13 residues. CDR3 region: CASHSDRGYGYTF. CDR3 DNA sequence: TGTGCCAGTCACTCGGACAGGGGCTATGGCTACACCTTC. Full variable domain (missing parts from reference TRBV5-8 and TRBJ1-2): EAGVTQSPTHLIKTRGQQATLRCSPISGHTSVYWYQQALGLGLQFLLWYDEGEERNRGNFPPRFSGRQFPNYSSELNVNALELEDSALYLCASHSDRGYGYTFGSGTRLTVV.

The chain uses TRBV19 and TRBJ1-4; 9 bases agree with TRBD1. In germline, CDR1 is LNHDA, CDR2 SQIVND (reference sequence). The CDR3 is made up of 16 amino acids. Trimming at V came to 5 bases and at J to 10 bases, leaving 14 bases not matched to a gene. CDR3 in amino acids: CASSLHPGQGSGKLFF. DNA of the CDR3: TGTGCCAGTAGTCTCCATCCGGGACAGGGAAGTGGAAAACTGTTTTTT.

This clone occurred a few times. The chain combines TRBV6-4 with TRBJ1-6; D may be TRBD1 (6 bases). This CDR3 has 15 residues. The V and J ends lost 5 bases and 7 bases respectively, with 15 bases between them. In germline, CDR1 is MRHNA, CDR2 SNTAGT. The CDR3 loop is CASSQQGTGNSPLHF. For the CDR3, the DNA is TGTGCCAGCAGTCAGCAGGGGACGGGGAATTCACCCCTCCACTTT.

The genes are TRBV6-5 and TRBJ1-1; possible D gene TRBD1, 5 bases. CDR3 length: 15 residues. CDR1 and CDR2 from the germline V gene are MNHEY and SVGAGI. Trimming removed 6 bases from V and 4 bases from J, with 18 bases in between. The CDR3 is CASSWAGVLSTEAFF. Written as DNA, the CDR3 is TGTGCCAGCAGCTGGGCGGGGGTTTTGAGCACTGAAGCTTTCTTT.

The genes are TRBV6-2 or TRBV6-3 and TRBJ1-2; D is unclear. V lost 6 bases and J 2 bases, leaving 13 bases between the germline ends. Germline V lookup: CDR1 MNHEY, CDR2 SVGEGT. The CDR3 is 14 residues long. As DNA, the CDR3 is TGTGCCAGCAGCCTACATTATTCAAACTATGGCTACACCTTC. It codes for CASSLHYSNYGYTF.

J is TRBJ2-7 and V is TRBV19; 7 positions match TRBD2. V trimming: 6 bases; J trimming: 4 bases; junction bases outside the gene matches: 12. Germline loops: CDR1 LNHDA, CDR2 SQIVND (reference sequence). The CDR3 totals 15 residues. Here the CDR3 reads CASRSLRAGLYEQYF. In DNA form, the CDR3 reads TGTGCCAGTAGGTCTCTCCGAGCGGGGTTATACGAGCAGTACTTC.

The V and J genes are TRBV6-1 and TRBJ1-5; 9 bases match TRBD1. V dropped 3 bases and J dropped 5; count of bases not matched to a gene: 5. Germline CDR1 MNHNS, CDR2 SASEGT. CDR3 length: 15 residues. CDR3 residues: CASSEGTGPYQPQHF. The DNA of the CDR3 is TGTGCCAGCAGTGAGGGGACAGGGCCCTATCAGCCCCAGCATTTT.

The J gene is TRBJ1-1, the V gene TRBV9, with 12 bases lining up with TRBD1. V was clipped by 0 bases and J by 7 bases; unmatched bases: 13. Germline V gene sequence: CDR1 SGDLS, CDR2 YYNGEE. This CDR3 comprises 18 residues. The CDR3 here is CASSVEGQGAYTLGEAFF. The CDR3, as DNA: TGTGCCAGCAGCGTAGAGGGACAGGGGGCCTATACTCTGGGTGAAGCTTTCTTT.

The CDR3: CASRGETGSNYGYTF. DNA for the CDR3: TGTGCCAGCAGAGGCGAGACAGGCTCTAACTATGGCTACACCTTC. V and J are TRBV6-4 and TRBJ1-2, with D possibly being TRBD1 (6 bases). The CDR3 loop spans 15 amino acids. The V end lost 6 bases, the J end lost 0 bases, and 14 bases lay between the germline ends. Germline assignment: CDR1 MRHNA and CDR2 SNTAGT.

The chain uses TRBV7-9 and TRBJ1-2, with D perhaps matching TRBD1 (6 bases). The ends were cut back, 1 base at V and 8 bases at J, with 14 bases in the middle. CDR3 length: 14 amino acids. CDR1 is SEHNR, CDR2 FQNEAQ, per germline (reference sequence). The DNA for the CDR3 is TGTGCCAGCAGCTTAGTGGTACAGGGTGTGGGCTACACCTTC. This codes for CASSLVVQGVGYTF.

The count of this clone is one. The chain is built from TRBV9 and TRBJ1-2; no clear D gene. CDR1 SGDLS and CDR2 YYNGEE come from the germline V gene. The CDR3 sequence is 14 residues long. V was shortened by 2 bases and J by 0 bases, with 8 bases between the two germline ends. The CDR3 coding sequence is TGTGCCAGCAGCGTGGCAGAACCTAACTATGGCTACACCTTC. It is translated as CASSVAEPNYGYTF. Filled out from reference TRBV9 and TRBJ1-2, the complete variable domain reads DSGVTQTPKHLITATGQRVTLRCSPRSGDLSVYWYQQSLDQGLQFLIQYYNGEERAKGNILERFSAQQFPDLHSELNLSSLELGDSALYFCASSVAEPNYGYTFGSGTRLTVV.

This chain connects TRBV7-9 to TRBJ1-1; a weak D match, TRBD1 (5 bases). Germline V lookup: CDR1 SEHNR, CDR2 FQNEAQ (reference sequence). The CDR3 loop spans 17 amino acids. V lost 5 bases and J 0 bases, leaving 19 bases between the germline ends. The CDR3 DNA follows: TGTGCCAGCAGCGGGCGCCGTGGCAGGGAAATGAACACTGAAGCTTTCTTT. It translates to CASSGRRGREMNTEAFF.